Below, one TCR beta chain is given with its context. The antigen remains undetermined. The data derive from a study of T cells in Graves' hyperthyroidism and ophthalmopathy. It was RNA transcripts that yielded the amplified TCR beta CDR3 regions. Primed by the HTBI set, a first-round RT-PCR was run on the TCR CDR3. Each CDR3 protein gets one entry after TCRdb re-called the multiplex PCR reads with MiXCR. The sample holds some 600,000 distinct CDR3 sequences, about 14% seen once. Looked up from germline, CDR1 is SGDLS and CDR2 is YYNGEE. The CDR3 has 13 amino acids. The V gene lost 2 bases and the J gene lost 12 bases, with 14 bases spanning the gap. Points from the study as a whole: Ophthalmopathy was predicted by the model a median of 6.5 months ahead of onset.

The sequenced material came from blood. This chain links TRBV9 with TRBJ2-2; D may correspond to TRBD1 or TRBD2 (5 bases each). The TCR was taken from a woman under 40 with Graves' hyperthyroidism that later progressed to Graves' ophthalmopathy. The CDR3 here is CASSVATSGQLFF. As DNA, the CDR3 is TGTGCCAGCAGCGTCGCTACATCGGGGCAGCTGTTTTTT. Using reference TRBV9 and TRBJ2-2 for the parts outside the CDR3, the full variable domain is DSGVTQTPKHLITATGQRVTLRCSPRSGDLSVYWYQQSLDQGLQFLIQYYNGEERAKGNILERFSAQQFPDLHSELNLSSLELGDSALYFCASSVATSGQLFFGEGSRLTVL.